This is a list of T cell receptor beta chains from one sample in a study of shared clonotypes between healthy human individuals. The method was immunoSEQ multiplex PCR; TCRdb's version includes in-frame clones alone and lacks a portion of them. The sample has more than 2,000,000 clones, roughly 93% seen once. Sequenced material: naive CD4+ T cells from PBMCs. All receptors derive from a man between 18 and 35 years old in good health. Some clones in this sample may be carry-over from other donors' samples. CDR3s include the opening cysteine and the closing phenylalanine or tryptophan. The D gene is left open where the match is weak. Size values are once, few and many counts, or a class for expanded clones, and some rows have none.

cdr3_aa cdr3_nt clone_size j_call v_call d_call
CASSLDGFGHQPQHF TGCGCCAGCAGCTTGGATGGGTTTGGGCATCAGCCCCAGCATTTT . TRBJ1-5 TRBV5-1 .
CASSQMLRGQAGGNEQFF TGTGCCAGCAGCCAAATGCTCCGGGGACAAGCGGGAGGTAATGAGCAGTTCTTC . TRBJ2-1 TRBV14 TRBD2
CASSIALTSGSYEQYF TGTGCCAGTAGTATAGCCCTGACTAGCGGATCCTACGAGCAGTACTTC . TRBJ2-7 TRBV19 TRBD2
CASSLNRGLGANVLTF TGTGCCAGCAGCTTAAACAGGGGGCTCGGGGCCAACGTCCTGACTTTC . TRBJ2-6 TRBV5-4 TRBD1
CASRGQPGADGYTF TGTGCCAGTAGAGGACAGCCTGGCGCGGATGGCTACACCTTC . TRBJ1-2 TRBV19 .
CASSLEQGLYEQYF TGTGCCAGCAGCTTAGAACAGGGTCTCTACGAGCAGTACTTC once TRBJ2-7 TRBV11-2 .
CASSPPGQGIEQYF TGTGCCAGTAGTCCCCCGGGACAGGGTATCGAGCAGTACTTC . TRBJ2-7 TRBV19 TRBD1
CATSRGLGVAYEQYF TGTGCCACCAGCAGAGGGTTAGGGGTTGCGTACGAGCAGTACTTC . TRBJ2-7 TRBV15 .
CASTENTEAFF TGTGCCAGCACTGAGAACACTGAAGCTTTCTTT few TRBJ1-1 TRBV6-1 .
CASSQVPSNDRPGYTF TGCGCCAGCAGCCAAGTTCCCTCGAATGACAGGCCTGGCTACACCTTC . TRBJ1-2 TRBV4-3 .
CASTRSGMKRETQYF TGCGCCAGCACCAGGAGCGGGATGAAGCGGGAGACCCAGTACTTC . TRBJ2-5 TRBV5-1 TRBD2
CASSGPGQGTYEQYF TGTGCCAGCAGTGGCCCGGGACAGGGGACCTACGAGCAGTACTTC once TRBJ2-7 TRBV6-1 TRBD1
CASSLTRTQQETQYF TGTGCCAGCAGCTTAACCAGGACTCAACAAGAGACCCAGTACTTC . TRBJ2-5 TRBV7-3 .
CASSLAGQVYEQYF TGTGCCAGCAGCTTAGCGGGACAGGTCTACGAGCAGTACTTC few TRBJ2-7 TRBV7-8 TRBD1
CASSVDVMNTEAFF TGTGCCAGCAGCGTAGACGTCATGAACACTGAAGCTTTCTTT . TRBJ1-1 TRBV9 .
CASSPADSSSTDTQYF TGTGCCAGCAGTCCGGCAGACAGTTCTAGCACAGATACGCAGTATTTT . TRBJ2-3 TRBV28 .
CASSQVLAGGPSEETQYF TGCGCCAGCAGCCAAGTGCTAGCGGGAGGCCCCTCAGAAGAGACCCAGTACTTC . TRBJ2-5 TRBV4-3 TRBD2
CASSLGTGVNTEAFF TGTGCCAGCAGCTTGGGGACAGGTGTGAACACTGAAGCTTTCTTT few TRBJ1-1 TRBV7-9 TRBD1
CASSLVGLMQETQYF TGTGCCAGCAGCTTGGTCGGACTTATGCAAGAGACCCAGTACTTC . TRBJ2-5 TRBV5-6 .
CASSPGQGPETQYF TGCGCCAGCAGCCCTGGACAGGGGCCGGAGACCCAGTACTTC . TRBJ2-5 TRBV5-1 TRBD1
CASSYSRTANYGYTF TGTGCCAGCAGTTACTCGAGGACGGCCAACTATGGCTACACCTTC . TRBJ1-2 TRBV6-5 .
CASSDKFLGLAGESDTQYF TGTGCCAGCAGTGACAAATTTTTAGGACTAGCGGGAGAATCAGATACGCAGTATTTT . TRBJ2-3 TRBV6-4 TRBD2
CASSRQGFYEQYF TGTGCCAGCAGTCGACAGGGATTCTACGAGCAGTACTTC . TRBJ2-7 TRBV2 TRBD1
CASSFGLPGEKFF TGCGCCAGCAGCTTCGGACTCCCGGGGGAAAAGTTCTTC . TRBJ2-1 TRBV5-1 .
CASSTGTSGEETQYF TGCGCCAGCAGCACCGGGACTAGCGGGGAAGAGACCCAGTACTTC . TRBJ2-5 TRBV5-1 TRBD2
CACDRDRNTEAFF TGTGCCTGTGACAGGGACAGGAACACTGAAGCTTTCTTT . TRBJ1-1 TRBV30 TRBD1
CAWSLTPGAGTIYF TGTGCCTGGAGTCTCACACCGGGGGCGGGCACCATATATTTT . TRBJ1-3 TRBV30 .
CASTRGGQNTEAFF TGTGCCAGCACAAGGGGGGGACAGAACACTGAAGCTTTCTTT . TRBJ1-1 TRBV28 .
CASSQEMDSGQTSTDTQYF TGCGCCAGCAGCCAAGAAATGGATTCCGGACAGACTAGCACAGATACGCAGTATTTT . TRBJ2-3 TRBV4-1 .
CASSTTGLNDGYTF TGTGCCAGCAGTACGACAGGGCTTAACGATGGCTACACCTTC . TRBJ1-2 TRBV2 TRBD1
CASSDSGAGPYNEQFF TGTGCCAGCAGCGACTCCGGGGCGGGCCCATACAATGAGCAGTTCTTC . TRBJ2-1 TRBV9 .
CASNDPGGEQFF TGTGCCAGCAACGACCCTGGGGGGGAGCAGTTCTTC . TRBJ2-1 TRBV27 .
CASSTSGPSTDTQYF TGTGCCAGCTCAACTAGCGGGCCTAGCACAGATACGCAGTATTTT . TRBJ2-3 TRBV18 TRBD2
CASSPRTPVTTGELFF TGTGCCAGCTCACCTCGTACGCCCGTAACCACCGGGGAGCTGTTTTTT . TRBJ2-2 TRBV18 .
CASSIKQAGVEETQYF TGTGCCAGTAGTATTAAGCAAGCGGGAGTTGAAGAGACCCAGTACTTC . TRBJ2-5 TRBV19 TRBD2
CASSSEPTGAGELFF TGTGCCAGCAGCTCAGAACCGACAGGCGCTGGGGAGCTGTTTTTT . TRBJ2-2 TRBV7-2 .
CASSSRRETEAFF TGTGCCAGCAGCTCCAGAAGGGAGACTGAAGCTTTCTTT . TRBJ1-1 TRBV7-2 .
CASSNPWRVETQYF TGTGCCAGCAGCAACCCTTGGAGGGTGGAGACCCAGTACTTC . TRBJ2-5 TRBV5-4 .
CASSRGQANTEAFF TGTGCCAGCAGCCGCGGACAGGCCAACACTGAAGCTTTCTTT . TRBJ1-1 TRBV7-3 TRBD1
CASSLSTGTGELFF TGCGCCAGCAGCTTGAGTACAGGCACCGGGGAGCTGTTTTTT . TRBJ2-2 TRBV5-1 .
CASSLEVGQRTAYTF TGTGCCAGCAGCTTGGAGGTGGGACAGAGGACGGCCTACACCTTC . TRBJ1-2 TRBV5-4 TRBD1
CASSLAALAGRGQETQYF TGTGCCAGCAGCTTAGCGGCACTAGCGGGGAGAGGGCAAGAGACCCAGTACTTC . TRBJ2-5 TRBV7-2 TRBD2
CASSLYGGSSYEQYF TGTGCCAGCAGCTTGTATGGGGGGTCCTCCTACGAGCAGTACTTC . TRBJ2-7 TRBV5-5 .
CASSLSVLQPQHF TGTGCCAGCAGCTTATCTGTACTTCAGCCCCAGCATTTT few TRBJ1-5 TRBV7-2 .
CASSLGVVVYNYGYTF TGTGCCAGCAGTTTGGGGGTGGTTGTTTATAACTATGGCTACACCTTC . TRBJ1-2 TRBV28 .
CSVAEDYEQYF TGCAGCGTTGCCGAAGACTACGAGCAGTACTTC . TRBJ2-7 TRBV29-1 .
CASSQTGLNGYTF TGCGCCAGCAGCCAAACGGGACTTAATGGCTACACCTTC . TRBJ1-2 TRBV4-3 .
CASSLGSGGTYNEQFF TGTGCCAGCAGCTTAGGGTCTGGCGGAACCTACAATGAGCAGTTCTTC . TRBJ2-1 TRBV7-2 .
CASSTPQGRRYEQYF TGTGCCAGCAGCACCCCACAGGGGAGGAGATACGAGCAGTACTTC . TRBJ2-7 TRBV5-4 .